Given below is one T cell receptor (beta chain) in context. Its antigen is still unknown. Nothing much larger sits one base from this clone, and base qualities are not available. Genomic DNA was extracted from sorted cells for sequencing of the TCRbeta CDR3 region. TCRbeta CDR3 regions were sequenced using the immunoSEQ Assay. The source is immuneACCESS, and TCRdb retained only in-frame sequences with V and J called. Part of the clones is not carried over; for the studies checked, unresolved V genes explain less than half of this, and the remainder is unexplained. Across this sample there are about 73,000 clones, with approximately 89% seen only once. The top ten hold roughly 0.64% of the sample. The trial excluded patients who had a history of autoimmune disease or were on systemic immunosuppression. In every dose cohort, peripheral blood was drawn for TCR sequencing at baseline, cycle 4 day 1, and cycle 7 day 1. The samples were taken from a phase I, first-in-human, multicenter, open-label dose-escalation trial of ivuxolimab. Adults with locally advanced or metastatic melanoma, renal cell carcinoma, hepatocellular carcinoma or head and neck squamous cell carcinoma were enrolled in the trial. CD4+ and CD8+ T cells were sorted separately from peripheral blood before TCR sequencing.

The data were obtained in a study of OX40 agonist ivuxolimab in advanced cancers. For the study in its entirety: Ivuxolimab was a fully human IgG2 agonistic monoclonal antibody targeting the costimulatory receptor OX40 (CD134). Intravenous ivuxolimab was administered to patients every 2 weeks at six dose levels: 0.01, 0.1, 0.3, 1.5, 3 and 10 mg/kg. Among the roughly 50 dose-escalation patients, some 20 had hepatocellular carcinoma, roughly 15 melanoma, 9 renal cell carcinoma and 9 head and neck cancer. Prior anti-PD-1, anti-PD-L1 or anti-CTLA-4 therapy was permitted, and checkpoint inhibitors had been received by about two fifths of dose-escalation patients. In the dose-escalation cohort, 82.7% of patients were male, and the mean age was around 60 years, with a range of about 20 to 90. The paper covers the monotherapy dose-escalation part of the phase I ivuxolimab trial, which included N of about 51 patients. Peripheral TCRbeta sequencing aimed to test whether ivuxolimab altered TCR sequence diversity and caused clonal T-cell expansion. Three dose-escalation patients achieved partial responses, one with hepatocellular carcinoma and two with cutaneous melanoma. Study-level results and caveats: On average, CD8+ T cells showed more expanded clones than CD4+ T cells after ivuxolimab. Which antigens the clonally expanded peripheral T cells were specific for was not determined. Low levels of normalized T-cell clonal expansion were also seen in some patients who did not respond. In partial responders in the 0.1-3.0 mg/kg groups, normalized peripheral clonal expansion was found to be among the lowest, especially among CD8+ T cells. At doses of 0.1 to 3.0 mg/kg, clonal expansion of both CD4+ and CD8+ T cells in blood was seen between baseline and week 6.

V ends up 4 bases short and J 2 bases short, with an unmatched junction base count of 8. Including cysteine and phenylalanine, the CDR3 has 15 amino acids. The kept DNA is CDR3 alone, 45 bases in frame from the first base. According to the germline V gene (reference sequence), CDR1 reads MNHNY and CDR2 reads SVGAGI. The sequencing used CD4+ or CD8+ T cells sorted from blood, collected in a trial of the OX40 agonist ivuxolimab. This clonotype was sampled from an adult with an advanced solid tumor such as melanoma, head and neck, liver or kidney cancer. In this chain, TRBV6-6 is recombined with TRBJ2-7, and TRBD1 aligns with 7 junction nucleotides. This receptor carries the CDR3 CASSSNRDRPYEQYF. The sequence in DNA is TGTGCCAGCAGTTCGAATCGGGACAGACCCTACGAGCAGTACTTC.